This T cell receptor (beta chain) emerged from a study of T-cell reconstitution after alpha-beta-depleted transplantation in children. Study-wide findings and caveats: Day-60 TCRbeta diversity that was high in some patients was derived from surviving recipient T cells and thymic progenitors.

This clonotype was recorded a few times. As yet, its antigen is unknown. Trimming took off 2 bases at V and 3 bases at J, with 18 bases between the two ends. The CDR3 has 16 amino acids. Germline V lookup: CDR1 SGDLS, CDR2 YYNGEE. Unique molecular identifiers tagged the TCRbeta library. Each CDR3 protein gets one entry after TCRdb re-called the PCR reads with MiXCR. The table records hundreds of thousands of distinct CDR3 sequences, 23% of them present only once. The sequenced sample was PBMCs, mostly from graft donor cells, obtained 360 days after TCRalphabeta/CD19-depleted stem cell transplant. The TCR comes from a boy under two years old who had a stem cell transplant for acute myeloid leukemia, so the T cells may come from the graft donor. The chain recombines TRBV9 with TRBJ2-7; D may match TRBD1 or TRBD2 (5 bases each). CDR3 sequence: CASSVGQGRRVYEQYF. For the CDR3, the DNA is TGTGCCAGCAGCGTCGGTCAGGGCAGGCGGGTCTACGAGCAGTACTTC.